Below, one TCR beta chain is given with its context. The specificity of this receptor is unknown. The read ends 3 residues before the CDR3 terminus; that terminus is restored from the germline J gene. This sample was taken from a study of T cells in women clearing cervical HPV infection (dated by TCRdb to 2017 to 2018). Background for the entire study: The cases were 20 to 25 women with histologically confirmed HPV16-related CIN3 or worse, and 2 of these cases were invasive cancers. The controls were 25 women whose single incident HPV16 infection cleared within 12 months with no development of precancer or cancer. Blood from cases was drawn at the visit where the lesion was first identified, while blood from controls was drawn once the infection was no longer detected. For cases, the median interval between lesion detection and blood sampling was approximately 150 days, with an interquartile range of about 80 to 210 days. Since only a few of the women had HLA typing available, the possibility that HLA type was acting as a confounder could not be ruled out. An exploratory proof-of-principle case-control study, nested within the Guanacaste HPV Natural History Study in Costa Rica, was conducted to compare TCR repertoires across cervical HPV16 outcomes. Cases and controls were matched on age within five years and on year of sample collection. Cases had a median age of almost 35 years compared with 38 to 40 for controls, and baseline characteristics showed no significant differences between the groups. In the parent cohort, some 9,900 women aged 18 or older were enrolled in Guanacaste, Costa Rica, during about 1993 to 1994 and then followed for six to eight years. Five blinded duplicates per group were added as quality controls, so that 60 or so samples were obtained: roughly 50 participants and 10 replicates.

Trimming costs V 4 bases and J 7 bases, and their ends lie 13 bases apart. Based on the germline V gene, the CDR1 and CDR2 sequences are SQVTM and ANQGSEA. The CDR3 contains 12 residues, cysteine and phenylalanine counted. The CDR3 was read in part: 27 bases, with the frame set at base 1. TCR beta CDR3 regions were amplified by multiplex PCR from an average of roughly 1,300 ng genomic DNA per sample using the immunoSEQ assay. The assay corrected primer bias using a complete synthetic TCR repertoire to establish an amplification baseline. The amplicons were sequenced using the Illumina platform. As for the original processing: Sequences were error-corrected by clustering with frequency ratios and a modified nearest-neighbor algorithm and were then analyzed in the immunoSEQ Analyzer with IMGT gene definitions. At each rarefaction depth, TCR richness and evenness were averaged across 20 rarefaction repeats, and samples with fewer sequences than that depth were excluded. Relative abundances of V, D and J genes were compared between groups using Wilcoxon rank sum tests, with FDR correction applied. Blinded duplicates gave an intraclass correlation of 95.6% for TCR richness and an average of roughly 76% across around 70 gene segments. In its TCRdb copy, this immuneACCESS table keeps in-frame sequences only and misses some clones. Where compared with another copy, unresolved V genes explain less than half of these, and the others have no known cause. V, J and clone size are taken as reported in that table, and D and trimming were inferred from the DNA itself. The table for this sample lists about 15,000 clones. The ten top clones hold 6% to 9% of the sample.

Every participant had a single incident cervical HPV16 infection, and women with prevalent HPV16 infections were excluded. Cervical HPV DNA was detected by MY09/MY11 PCR, and genotyping was performed by dot-blot hybridization. Around 16 mL of heparinized blood were centrifuged, and the buffy coat was aliquoted, frozen at -30°C, then stored at -80°C. QIAGEN kits were used to extract genomic DNA from the buffy coat specimens. Overall study results and their limits: Because the number of T cells in each sample was unknown, differences in richness could reflect differing T-cell content rather than repertoire biology. Lower TRBV6-7 relative abundance was observed in cases than in controls (about 0.1% versus 0.15%; Bonferroni P = 0.0008). Because of the cross-sectional design, the study could not determine whether the associations came before infection or resulted from infection, and neither effector/memory subsets nor HPV-specific T cells were isolated. Cases were distinguished from controls with an estimated AUC of 0.65 to 0.85 by random forest classifiers combining richness and V gene abundances. Across sequencing depths, CIN3+ cases showed significantly higher TCR repertoire richness than controls, but evenness did not differ between the groups.

The sequence joins TRBV29-1 to TRBJ1-1; no D gene can be assigned with confidence. The sequenced material came from blood buffy coat. The origin of this receptor is a woman between 18 and 70 years old with a cervical HPV16 infection that either progressed to CIN3+ or cleared (not recorded which). Partial CDR3 DNA: TGCAGCGTTGTACAAGAGGGTGTTGAA. It encodes CSVVQEGVE. The CDR3 as a whole reads CSVVQEGVEAFF. Where the CDR3 stops, the reference TRBV29-1 and TRBJ1-1 genes take over; the full variable domain is SAVISQKPSRDICQRGTSLTIQCQVDSQVTMMFWYRQQPGQSLTLIATANQGSEATYESGFVIDKFPISRPNLTFSTLTVSNMSPEDSSIYLCSVVQEGVEAFFGQGTRLTVV.